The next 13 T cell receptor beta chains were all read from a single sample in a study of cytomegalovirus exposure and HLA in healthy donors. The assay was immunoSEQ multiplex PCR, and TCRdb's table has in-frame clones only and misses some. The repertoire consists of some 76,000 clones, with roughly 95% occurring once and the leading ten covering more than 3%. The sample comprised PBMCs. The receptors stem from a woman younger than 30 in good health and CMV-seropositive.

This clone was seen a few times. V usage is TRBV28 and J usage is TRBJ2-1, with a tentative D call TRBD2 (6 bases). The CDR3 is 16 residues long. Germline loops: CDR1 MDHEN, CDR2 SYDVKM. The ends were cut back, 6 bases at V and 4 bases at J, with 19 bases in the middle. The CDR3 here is CASRSEGGHLYNEQFF. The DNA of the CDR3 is TGTGCCAGCAGATCCGAGGGAGGACACCTTTACAATGAGCAGTTCTTC. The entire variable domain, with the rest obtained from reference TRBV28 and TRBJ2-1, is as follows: DVKVTQSSRYLVKRTGEKVFLECVQDMDHENMFWYRQDPGLGLRLIYFSYDVKMKEKGDIPEGYSVSREKKERFSLILESASTNQTSMYLCASRSEGGHLYNEQFFGPGTRLTVL.

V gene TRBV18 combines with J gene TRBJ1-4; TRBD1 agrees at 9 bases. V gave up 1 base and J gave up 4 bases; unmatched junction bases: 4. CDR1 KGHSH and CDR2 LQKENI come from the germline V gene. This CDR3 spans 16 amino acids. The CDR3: CASSPRSDRGNEKLFF. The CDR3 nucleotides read TGTGCCAGCTCACCACGTTCGGACAGGGGTAATGAAAAACTGTTTTTT.

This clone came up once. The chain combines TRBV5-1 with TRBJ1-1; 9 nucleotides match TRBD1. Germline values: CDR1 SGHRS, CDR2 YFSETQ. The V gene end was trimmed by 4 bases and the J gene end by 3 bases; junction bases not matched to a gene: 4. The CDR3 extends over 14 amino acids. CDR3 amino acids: CASSAGQGYTEAFF. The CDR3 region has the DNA TGCGCCAGCAGCGCTGGACAGGGGTACACTGAAGCTTTCTTT.

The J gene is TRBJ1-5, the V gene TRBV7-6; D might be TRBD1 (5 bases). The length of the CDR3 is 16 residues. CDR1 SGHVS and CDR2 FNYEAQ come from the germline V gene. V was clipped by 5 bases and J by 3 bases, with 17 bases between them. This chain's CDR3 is CASSPSPTDYNQPQHF. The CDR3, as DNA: TGTGCCAGCAGCCCTTCCCCGACAGATTACAATCAGCCCCAGCATTTT.

DNA of the CDR3: TGTGCCAGCAGCGCCCTAGGAACTGTTGTTGAGCAGTTCTTC. It specifies CASSALGTVVEQFF. The chain couples TRBV9 to TRBJ2-1; unclear D gene. Trimming pared 3 bases from V and 9 bases from J, leaving 16 bases between. The CDR3 loop spans 14 amino acids. Germline CDR1 SGDLS, CDR2 YYNGEE.

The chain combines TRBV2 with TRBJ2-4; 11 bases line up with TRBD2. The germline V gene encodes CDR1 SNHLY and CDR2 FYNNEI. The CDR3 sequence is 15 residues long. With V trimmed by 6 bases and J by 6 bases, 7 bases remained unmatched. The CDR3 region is CASSLLAGAGNIQYF. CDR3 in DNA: TGTGCCAGCAGCCTACTAGCGGGAGCCGGAAACATTCAGTACTTC.

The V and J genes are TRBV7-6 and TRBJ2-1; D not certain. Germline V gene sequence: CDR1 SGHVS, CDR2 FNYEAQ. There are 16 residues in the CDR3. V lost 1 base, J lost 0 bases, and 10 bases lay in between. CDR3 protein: CASSLGAPGSYNEQFF. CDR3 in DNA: TGTGCCAGCAGCTTAGGCGCCCCGGGCTCCTACAATGAGCAGTTCTTC.

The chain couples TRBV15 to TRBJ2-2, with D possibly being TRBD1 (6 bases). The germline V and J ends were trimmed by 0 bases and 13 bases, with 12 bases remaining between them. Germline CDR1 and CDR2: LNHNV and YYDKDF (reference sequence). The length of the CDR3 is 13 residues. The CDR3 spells CATSRDYTGLLFF. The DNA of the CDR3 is TGTGCCACCAGCAGAGATTACACAGGGCTGCTGTTTTTT.

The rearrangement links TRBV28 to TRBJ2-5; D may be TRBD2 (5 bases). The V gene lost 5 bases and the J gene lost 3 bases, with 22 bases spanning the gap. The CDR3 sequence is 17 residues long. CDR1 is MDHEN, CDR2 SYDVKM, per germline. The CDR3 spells CASSPEGSRYVEETQYF. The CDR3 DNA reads TGTGCCAGCAGTCCCGAGGGTAGCAGATACGTCGAAGAGACCCAGTACTTC.

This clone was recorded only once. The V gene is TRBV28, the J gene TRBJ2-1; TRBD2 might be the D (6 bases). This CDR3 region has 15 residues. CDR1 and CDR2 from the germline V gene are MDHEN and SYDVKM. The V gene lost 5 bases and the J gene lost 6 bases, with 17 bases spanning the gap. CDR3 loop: CASSPVAEGPNEQFF. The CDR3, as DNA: TGTGCCAGCAGTCCTGTAGCGGAAGGGCCCAATGAGCAGTTCTTC.

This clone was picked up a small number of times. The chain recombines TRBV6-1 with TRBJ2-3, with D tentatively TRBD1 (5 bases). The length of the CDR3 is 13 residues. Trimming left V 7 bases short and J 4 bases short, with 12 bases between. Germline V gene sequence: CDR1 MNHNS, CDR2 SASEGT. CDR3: CASNQGEADTQYF. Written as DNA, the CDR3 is TGTGCCAGCAATCAGGGCGAGGCAGATACGCAGTATTTT.

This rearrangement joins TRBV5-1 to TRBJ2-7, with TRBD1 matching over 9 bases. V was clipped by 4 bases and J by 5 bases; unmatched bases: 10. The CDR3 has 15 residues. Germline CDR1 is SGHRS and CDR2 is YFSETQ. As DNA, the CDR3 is TGCGCCAGCAGCCTGAACGCCGGGACAGGGCACGAGCAGTACTTC. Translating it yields CASSLNAGTGHEQYF.

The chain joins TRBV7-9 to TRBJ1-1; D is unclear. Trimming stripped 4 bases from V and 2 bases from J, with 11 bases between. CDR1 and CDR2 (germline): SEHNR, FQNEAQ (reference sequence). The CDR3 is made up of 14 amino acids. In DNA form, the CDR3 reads TGTGCCAGCAGCTCCAGACTGATAAACACTGAAGCTTTCTTT. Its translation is CASSSRLINTEAFF.